This TCR beta chain was identified during a study of cytomegalovirus exposure and HLA in healthy donors. Concerning this clone itself: Its target is not known.

Regarding the study as a whole: There were under 200 TCR beta chains listed as cytomegalovirus-associated. Reports showed the classifier diagnosing cytomegalovirus status with high specificity and sensitivity. The tendency of first-cohort TCR clusters to co-occur in the 120 or so validation repertoires was identified by a subsequent analysis. In vitro checks showed that three CMV-associated chains really do target CMV antigens.

V lost 6 bases and J 6 bases, leaving 12 bases between the germline ends. The length of the CDR3 is 14 residues. The germline V gene encodes CDR1 MDHEN and CDR2 SYDVKM. Assay: immunoSEQ multiplex PCR; the TCRdb copy retains only in-frame clones and omits some. The table records 110,000 or so clones, almost 90% of them present only once. This receptor was identified in a woman under 30 in good health and CMV-seronegative. This chain links TRBV28 with TRBJ1-6; the D gene is possibly TRBD1 (6 bases). Sequenced material: PBMCs. DNA of the CDR3: TGTGCCAGCAGCACACAGGGTGGTAATTCACCCCTCCACTTT. Amino acids: CASSTQGGNSPLHF.